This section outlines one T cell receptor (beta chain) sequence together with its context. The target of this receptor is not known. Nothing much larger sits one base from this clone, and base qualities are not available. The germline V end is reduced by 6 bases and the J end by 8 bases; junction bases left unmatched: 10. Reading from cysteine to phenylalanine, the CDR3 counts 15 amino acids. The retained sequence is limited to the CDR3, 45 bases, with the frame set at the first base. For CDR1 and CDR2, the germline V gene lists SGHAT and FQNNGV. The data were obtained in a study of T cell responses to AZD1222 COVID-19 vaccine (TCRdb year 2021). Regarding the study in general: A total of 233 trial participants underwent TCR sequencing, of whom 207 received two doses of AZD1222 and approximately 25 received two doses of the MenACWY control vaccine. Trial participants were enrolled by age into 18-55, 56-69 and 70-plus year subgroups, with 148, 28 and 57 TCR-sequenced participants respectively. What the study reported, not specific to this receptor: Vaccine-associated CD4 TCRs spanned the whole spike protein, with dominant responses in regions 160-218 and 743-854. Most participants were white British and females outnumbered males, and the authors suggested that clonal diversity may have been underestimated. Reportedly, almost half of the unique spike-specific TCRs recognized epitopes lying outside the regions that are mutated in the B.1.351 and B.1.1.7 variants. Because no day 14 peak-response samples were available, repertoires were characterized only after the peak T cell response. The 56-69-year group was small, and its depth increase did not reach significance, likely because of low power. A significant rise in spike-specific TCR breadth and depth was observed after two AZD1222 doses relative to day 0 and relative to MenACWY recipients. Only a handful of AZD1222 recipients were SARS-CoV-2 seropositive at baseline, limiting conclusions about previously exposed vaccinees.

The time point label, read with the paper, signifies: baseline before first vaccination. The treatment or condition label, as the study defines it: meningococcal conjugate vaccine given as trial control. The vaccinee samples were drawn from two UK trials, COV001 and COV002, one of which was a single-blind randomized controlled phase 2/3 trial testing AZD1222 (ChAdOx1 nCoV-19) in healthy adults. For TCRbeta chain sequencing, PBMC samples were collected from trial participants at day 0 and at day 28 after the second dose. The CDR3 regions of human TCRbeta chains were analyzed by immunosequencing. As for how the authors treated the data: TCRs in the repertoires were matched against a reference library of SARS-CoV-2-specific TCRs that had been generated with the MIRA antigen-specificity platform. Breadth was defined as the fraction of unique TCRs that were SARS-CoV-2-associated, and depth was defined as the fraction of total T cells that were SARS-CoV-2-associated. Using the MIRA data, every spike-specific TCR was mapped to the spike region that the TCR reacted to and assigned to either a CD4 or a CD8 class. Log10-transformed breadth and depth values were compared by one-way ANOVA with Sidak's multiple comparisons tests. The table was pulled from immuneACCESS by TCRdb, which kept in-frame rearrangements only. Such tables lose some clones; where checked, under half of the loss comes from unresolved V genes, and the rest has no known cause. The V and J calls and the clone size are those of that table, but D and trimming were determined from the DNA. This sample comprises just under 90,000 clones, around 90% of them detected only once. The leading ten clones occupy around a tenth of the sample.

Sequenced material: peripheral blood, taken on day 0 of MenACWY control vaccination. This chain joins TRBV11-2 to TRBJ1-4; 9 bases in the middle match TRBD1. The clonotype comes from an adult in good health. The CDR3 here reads CASRNGQGMEEKLFF. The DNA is TGTGCCAGCAGAAACGGACAGGGGATGGAGGAAAAACTGTTTTTT.